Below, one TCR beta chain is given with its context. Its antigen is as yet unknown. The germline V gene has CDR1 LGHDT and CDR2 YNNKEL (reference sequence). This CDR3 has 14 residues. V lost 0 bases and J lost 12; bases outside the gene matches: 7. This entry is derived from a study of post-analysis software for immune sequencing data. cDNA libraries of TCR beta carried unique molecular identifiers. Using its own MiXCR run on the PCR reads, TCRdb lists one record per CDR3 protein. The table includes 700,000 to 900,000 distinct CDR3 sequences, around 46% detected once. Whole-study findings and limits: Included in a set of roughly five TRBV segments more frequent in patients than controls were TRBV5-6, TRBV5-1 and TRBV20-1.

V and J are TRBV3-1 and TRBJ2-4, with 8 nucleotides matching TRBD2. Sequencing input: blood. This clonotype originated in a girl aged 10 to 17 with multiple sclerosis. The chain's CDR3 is CASSQEAGGWGQYF. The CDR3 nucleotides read TGTGCCAGCAGCCAAGAGGCGGGAGGTTGGGGTCAGTACTTC.